This is a list of T cell receptor beta chains from one sample in a study of T cell responses to AZD1222 COVID-19 vaccine. TCRdb keeps only in-frame clones here, not all; method: immunoSEQ multiplex PCR. The sample includes some 200,000 clones, approximately 90% of them seen just once. The material sequenced was peripheral blood, taken on day 0 of AZD1222 vaccination. The receptors originated from an adult in good health. The CDR3 runs from the conserved cysteine through the conserved F or W. Fields, in order: V gene, D gene, CDR3 length, J gene, CDR3 protein. The D gene is left open where the match is weak.

v_gene: TRBV9; d_gene: TRBD1; len: 18; j_gene: TRBJ1-6; CDR3aa: CASSVGTGQSSYNSPLHF
v_gene: TRBV5-1; d_gene: TRBD1; len: 13; j_gene: TRBJ1-2; CDR3aa: CASSRDSNYGYTF
v_gene: TRBV19; d_gene: TRBD1; len: 15; j_gene: TRBJ2-5; CDR3aa: CATSRDRGGGETQYF
v_gene: TRBV18; d_gene: .; len: 14; j_gene: TRBJ1-2; CDR3aa: CASSRLQGWDGYTF
v_gene: TRBV7-6; d_gene: .; len: 13; j_gene: TRBJ2-7; CDR3aa: CASSLGIPYEQYF
v_gene: TRBV5-1; d_gene: .; len: 16; j_gene: TRBJ1-2; CDR3aa: CASSLDWVREVDGYTF
v_gene: TRBV7-9; d_gene: .; len: 11; j_gene: TRBJ1-2; CDR3aa: CVSGTDYGYTF
v_gene: TRBV6-2/TRBV6-3; d_gene: .; len: 14; j_gene: TRBJ2-1; CDR3aa: CASSLRGSYNEQFF
v_gene: TRBV28; d_gene: .; len: 13; j_gene: TRBJ2-1; CDR3aa: CASSSPTGDEQFF
v_gene: TRBV7-2; d_gene: TRBD2; len: 14; j_gene: TRBJ2-1; CDR3aa: CASSPRTSLDEQFF
v_gene: TRBV30; d_gene: .; len: 15; j_gene: TRBJ1-1; CDR3aa: CAWSGPQGFNAEAFF
v_gene: TRBV7-2; d_gene: .; len: 15; j_gene: TRBJ1-5; CDR3aa: CASRSRGDSNQPQHF
v_gene: TRBV10-3; d_gene: TRBD2; len: 16; j_gene: TRBJ2-5; CDR3aa: CAISEGWTSGRETQYF
v_gene: TRBV6-2/TRBV6-3; d_gene: TRBD2; len: 14; j_gene: TRBJ2-7; CDR3aa: CASSLAGNSYEQYF
v_gene: TRBV4-3; d_gene: .; len: 15; j_gene: TRBJ1-1; CDR3aa: CASSQDEGRRTEAFF
v_gene: TRBV5-4; d_gene: .; len: 12; j_gene: TRBJ2-7; CDR3aa: CASSLQGREQYF
v_gene: TRBV19; d_gene: .; len: 13; j_gene: TRBJ2-1; CDR3aa: CASSPQEYNEQFF
v_gene: TRBV18; d_gene: TRBD2; len: 17; j_gene: TRBJ2-1; CDR3aa: CASSPVMGLADYNEQFF
v_gene: TRBV10-3; d_gene: TRBD1; len: 18; j_gene: TRBJ2-6; CDR3aa: CAAKTGQGFFSGANVLTF
v_gene: TRBV6-1; d_gene: TRBD2; len: 16; j_gene: TRBJ2-5; CDR3aa: CASSEASGADQETQYF
v_gene: TRBV11-2; d_gene: .; len: 15; j_gene: TRBJ1-3; CDR3aa: CASSLDSASGNTIYF
v_gene: TRBV6-5; d_gene: .; len: 13; j_gene: TRBJ1-2; CDR3aa: CATSGEGPYGYTF
v_gene: TRBV2; d_gene: .; len: 18; j_gene: TRBJ1-5; CDR3aa: CASSEARLPTGGNQPQHF
v_gene: TRBV6-4; d_gene: .; len: 12; j_gene: TRBJ2-1; CDR3aa: CASSDYHNEQFF
v_gene: TRBV27; d_gene: .; len: 15; j_gene: TRBJ2-1; CDR3aa: CASSRGRLQWNEQFF
v_gene: TRBV6-5; d_gene: .; len: 15; j_gene: TRBJ2-2; CDR3aa: CASSNRAGGTGELFF
v_gene: TRBV10-3; d_gene: .; len: 13; j_gene: TRBJ1-5; CDR3aa: CAIRAGTDQPQHF
v_gene: TRBV7-9; d_gene: .; len: 15; j_gene: TRBJ2-7; CDR3aa: CASSPRGTSSYEQYF
v_gene: TRBV10-3; d_gene: .; len: 15; j_gene: TRBJ1-3; CDR3aa: CAISAPGRSGNTIYF
v_gene: TRBV7-9; d_gene: .; len: 14; j_gene: TRBJ1-6; CDR3aa: CASSLEGDNSPLHF
v_gene: TRBV28; d_gene: TRBD1; len: 15; j_gene: TRBJ1-1; CDR3aa: CASRPLLGGGTEAFF